Presented here are 2 T cell receptor beta chains from one specimen sequenced in a study of T cells in Graves' hyperthyroidism and ophthalmopathy. Amplification targeted TCR beta CDR3 regions from RNA transcripts. HTBI primers drove first-round RT-PCR of the TCR CDR3. TCRdb called the multiplex PCR reads again in MiXCR, with one record for every CDR3 protein. The sample contains some 720,000 distinct CDR3 sequences, about 17% of which appear only once. Sequencing was carried out using blood. The receptors were gathered from a man between 18 and 29 years old with Graves' hyperthyroidism.

The chain joins TRBV20-1 to TRBJ1-5; D uncertain. CDR3 length: 12 amino acids. CDR1 and CDR2 (germline): DFQATT, SNEGSKA (reference sequence). The ends were cut back, 6 bases at V and 7 bases at J, with 13 bases in the middle. Here the CDR3 reads CSASLTPQPQHF. The CDR3 DNA reads TGCAGTGCCAGCCTCACCCCCCAGCCCCAGCATTTT.

This clonotype was recorded a few times. The J gene is TRBJ1-5, the V gene TRBV20-1; 7 bases align to TRBD1. With V trimmed by 5 bases and J by 3 bases, 7 bases remained unmatched. Germline values: CDR1 DFQATT, CDR2 SNEGSKA (reference sequence). The CDR3 runs to 14 residues. The CDR3 DNA reads as TGCAGTGCTTCGACAGGGATGTTCAATCAGCCCCAGCATTTT. Its protein is CSASTGMFNQPQHF.